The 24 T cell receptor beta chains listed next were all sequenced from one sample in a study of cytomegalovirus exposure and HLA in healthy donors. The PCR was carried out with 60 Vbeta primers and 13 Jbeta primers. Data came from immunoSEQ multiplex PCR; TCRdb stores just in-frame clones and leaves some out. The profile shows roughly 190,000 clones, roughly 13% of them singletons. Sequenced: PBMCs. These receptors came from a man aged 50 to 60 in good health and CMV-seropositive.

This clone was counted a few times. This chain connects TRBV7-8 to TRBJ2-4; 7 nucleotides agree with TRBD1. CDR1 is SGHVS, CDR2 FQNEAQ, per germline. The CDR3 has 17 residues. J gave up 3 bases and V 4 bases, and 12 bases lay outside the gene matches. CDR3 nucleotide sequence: TGTGCCAGCAGCTACTCAACCGACAGGGTGGACAAAAACATTCAGTACTTC. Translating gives CASSYSTDRVDKNIQYF.

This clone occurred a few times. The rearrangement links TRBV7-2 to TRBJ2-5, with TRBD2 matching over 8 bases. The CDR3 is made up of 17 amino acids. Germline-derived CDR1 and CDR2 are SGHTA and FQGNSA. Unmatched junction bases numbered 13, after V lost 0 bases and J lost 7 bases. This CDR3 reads CASSLASIGTSGTTQYF. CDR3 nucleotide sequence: TGTGCCAGCAGCTTAGCGTCAATAGGGACTAGTGGCACGACCCAGTACTTC.

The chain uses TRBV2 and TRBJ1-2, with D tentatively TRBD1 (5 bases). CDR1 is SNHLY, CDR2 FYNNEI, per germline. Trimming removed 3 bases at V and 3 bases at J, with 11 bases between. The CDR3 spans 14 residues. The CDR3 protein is CASSEAGSYYGYTF. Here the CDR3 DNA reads TGTGCCAGCAGTGAGGCAGGGTCCTACTATGGCTACACCTTC.

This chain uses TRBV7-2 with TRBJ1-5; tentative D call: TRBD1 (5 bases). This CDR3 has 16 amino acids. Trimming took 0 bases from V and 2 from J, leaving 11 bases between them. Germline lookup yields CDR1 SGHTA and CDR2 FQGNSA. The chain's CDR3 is CASSLAGQGRNQPQHF. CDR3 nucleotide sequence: TGTGCCAGCAGCTTAGCAGGCCAGGGCCGCAATCAGCCCCAGCATTTT.

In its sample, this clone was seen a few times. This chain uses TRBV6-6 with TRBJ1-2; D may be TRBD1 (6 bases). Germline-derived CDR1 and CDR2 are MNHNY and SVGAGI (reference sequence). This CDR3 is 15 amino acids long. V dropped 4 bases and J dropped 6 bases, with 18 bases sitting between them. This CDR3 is CASSSQGGGRHGYTF. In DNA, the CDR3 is TGTGCCAGCAGTTCACAGGGAGGGGGGAGGCATGGCTACACCTTC.

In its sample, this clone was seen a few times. The CDR3 DNA reads TGTGCCATCAGTCCGACATCAGAAAAACTGTTTTTT. Translated: CAISPTSEKLFF. The chain combines TRBV10-3 with TRBJ1-4; D ambiguous. This CDR3 region has 12 residues. Germline CDR1 is ENHRY and CDR2 is SYGVKD. V was pared by 5 bases and J by 8 bases, with 9 bases between.

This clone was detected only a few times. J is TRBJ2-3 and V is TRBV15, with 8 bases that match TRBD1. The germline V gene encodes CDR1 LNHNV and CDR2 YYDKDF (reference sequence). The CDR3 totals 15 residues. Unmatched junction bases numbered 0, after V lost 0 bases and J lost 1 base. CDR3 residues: CATSRETGGTDTQYF. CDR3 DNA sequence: TGTGCCACCAGCAGAGAGACAGGGGGCACAGATACGCAGTATTTT.

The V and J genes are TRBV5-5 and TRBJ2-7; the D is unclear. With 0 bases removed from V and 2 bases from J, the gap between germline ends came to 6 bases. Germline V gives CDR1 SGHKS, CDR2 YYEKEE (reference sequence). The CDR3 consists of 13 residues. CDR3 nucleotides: TGTGCCAGCAGCTTGGGCAGTACCTACGAGCAGTACTTC. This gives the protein CASSLGSTYEQYF.

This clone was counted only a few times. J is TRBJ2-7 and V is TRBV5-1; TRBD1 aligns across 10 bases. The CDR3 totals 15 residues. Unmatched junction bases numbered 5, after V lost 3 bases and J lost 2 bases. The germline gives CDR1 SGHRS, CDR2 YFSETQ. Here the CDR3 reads CASSSDRGPAYEQYF. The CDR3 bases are TGCGCCAGCAGCTCCGACAGGGGGCCCGCCTACGAGCAGTACTTC.

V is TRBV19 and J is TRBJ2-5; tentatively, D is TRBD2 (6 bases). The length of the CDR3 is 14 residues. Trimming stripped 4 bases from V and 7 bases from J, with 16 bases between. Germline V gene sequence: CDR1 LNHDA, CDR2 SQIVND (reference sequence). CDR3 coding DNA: TGTGCCAGTAGTAAGGGACTCCACTTATCGACCCAGTACTTC. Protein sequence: CASSKGLHLSTQYF.

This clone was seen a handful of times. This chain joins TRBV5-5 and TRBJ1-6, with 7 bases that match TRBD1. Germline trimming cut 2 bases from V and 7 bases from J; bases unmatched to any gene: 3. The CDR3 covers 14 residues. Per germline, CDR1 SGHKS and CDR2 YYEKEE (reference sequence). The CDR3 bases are TGTGCCAGCAGCTTCGGCAGGGGGAATTCACCCCTCCACTTT. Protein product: CASSFGRGNSPLHF.

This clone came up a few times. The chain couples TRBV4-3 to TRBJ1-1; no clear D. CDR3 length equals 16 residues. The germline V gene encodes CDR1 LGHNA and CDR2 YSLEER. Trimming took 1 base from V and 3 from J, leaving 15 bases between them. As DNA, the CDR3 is TGCGCCAGCAGCCAAGGACTCTCAATGAGGGACACTGAAGCTTTCTTT. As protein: CASSQGLSMRDTEAFF.

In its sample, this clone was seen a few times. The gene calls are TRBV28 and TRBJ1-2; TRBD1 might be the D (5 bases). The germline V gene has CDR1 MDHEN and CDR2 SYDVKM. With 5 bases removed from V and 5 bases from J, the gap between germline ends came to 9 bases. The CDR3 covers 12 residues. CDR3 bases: TGTGCCAGCAGTACACAGGTATATGGCTACACCTTC. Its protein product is CASSTQVYGYTF.

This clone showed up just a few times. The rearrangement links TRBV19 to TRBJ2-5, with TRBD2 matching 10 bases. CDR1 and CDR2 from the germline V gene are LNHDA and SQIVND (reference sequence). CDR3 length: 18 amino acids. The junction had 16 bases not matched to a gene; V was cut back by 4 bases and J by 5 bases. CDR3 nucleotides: TGTGCCAGTAGTAAACGCCCTCCTAGCGGGGGACCCCGTGAGACCCAGTACTTC. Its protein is CASSKRPPSGGPRETQYF. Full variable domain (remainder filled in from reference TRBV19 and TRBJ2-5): DGGITQSPKYLFRKEGQNVTLSCEQNLNHDAMYWYRQDPGQGLRLIYYSQIVNDFQKGDIAEGYSVSREKKESFPLTVTSAQKNPTAFYLCASSKRPPSGGPRETQYFGPGTRLLVL.

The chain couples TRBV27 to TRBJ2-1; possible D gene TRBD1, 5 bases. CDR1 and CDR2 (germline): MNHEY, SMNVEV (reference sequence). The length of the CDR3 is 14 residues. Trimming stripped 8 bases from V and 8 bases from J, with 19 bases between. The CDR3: CASAPVGRVDEQFF. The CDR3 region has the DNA TGTGCCAGCGCTCCGGTGGGCAGGGTAGATGAGCAGTTCTTC.

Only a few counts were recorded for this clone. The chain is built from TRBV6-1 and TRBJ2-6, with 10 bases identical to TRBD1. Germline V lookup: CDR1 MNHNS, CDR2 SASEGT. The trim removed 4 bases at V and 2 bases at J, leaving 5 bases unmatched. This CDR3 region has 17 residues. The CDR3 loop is CASSAYGQGAGANVLTF. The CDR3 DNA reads TGTGCCAGCAGTGCCTACGGACAGGGGGCTGGGGCCAACGTCCTGACTTTC.

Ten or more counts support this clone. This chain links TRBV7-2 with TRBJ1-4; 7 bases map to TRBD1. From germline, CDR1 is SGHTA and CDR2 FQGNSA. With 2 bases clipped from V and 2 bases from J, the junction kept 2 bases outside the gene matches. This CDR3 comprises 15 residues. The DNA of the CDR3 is TGTGCCAGCAGCTTAAGGACAGGCACTAATGAAAAACTGTTTTTT. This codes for CASSLRTGTNEKLFF.

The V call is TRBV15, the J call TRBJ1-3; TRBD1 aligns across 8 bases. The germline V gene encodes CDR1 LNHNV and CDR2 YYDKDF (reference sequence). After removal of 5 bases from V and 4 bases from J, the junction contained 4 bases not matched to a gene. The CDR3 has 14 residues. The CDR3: CATSGRDRGNTIYF. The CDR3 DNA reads TGTGCCACCAGCGGCCGGGACAGGGGAAACACCATATATTTT.

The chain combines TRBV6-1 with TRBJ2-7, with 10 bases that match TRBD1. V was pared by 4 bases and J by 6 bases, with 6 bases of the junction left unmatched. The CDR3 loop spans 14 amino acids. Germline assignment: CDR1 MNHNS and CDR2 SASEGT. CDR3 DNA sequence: TGTGCCAGCAGTGGTGGGACAGGGGATGGCGAGCAGTACGTC. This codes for CASSGGTGDGEQYV.

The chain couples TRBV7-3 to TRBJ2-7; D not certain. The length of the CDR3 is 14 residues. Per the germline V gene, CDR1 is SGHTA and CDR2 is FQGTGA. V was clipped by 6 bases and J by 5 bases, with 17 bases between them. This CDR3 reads CASSPSVGFDEQYF. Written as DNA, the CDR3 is TGTGCCAGCAGTCCCTCCGTTGGCTTTGACGAGCAGTACTTC.

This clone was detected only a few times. CDR3 residues: CASSLSGGGAGDTQYF. DNA of the CDR3: TGTGCCAGCAGCTTAAGCGGCGGGGGGGCGGGAGATACGCAGTATTTT. V gene TRBV7-3 combines with J gene TRBJ2-3; 9 positions agree with TRBD2. The CDR3 totals 16 residues. Germline V CDR1 and CDR2: SGHTA, FQGTGA. With 1 base clipped from V and 5 bases from J, the junction kept 7 bases outside the gene matches.

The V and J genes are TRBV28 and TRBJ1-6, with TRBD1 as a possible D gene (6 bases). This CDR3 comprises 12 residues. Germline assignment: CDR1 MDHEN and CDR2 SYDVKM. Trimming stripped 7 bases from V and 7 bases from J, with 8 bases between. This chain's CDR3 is CASTQGNSPLHF. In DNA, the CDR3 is TGTGCCAGCACTCAGGGGAATTCACCCCTCCACTTT.

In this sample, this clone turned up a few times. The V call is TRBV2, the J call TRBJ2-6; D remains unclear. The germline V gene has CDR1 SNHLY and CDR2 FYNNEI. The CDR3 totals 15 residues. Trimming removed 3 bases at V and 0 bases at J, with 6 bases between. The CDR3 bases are TGTGCCAGCAGTGACTTTTTCTCTGGGGCCAACGTCCTGACTTTC. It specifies CASSDFFSGANVLTF.

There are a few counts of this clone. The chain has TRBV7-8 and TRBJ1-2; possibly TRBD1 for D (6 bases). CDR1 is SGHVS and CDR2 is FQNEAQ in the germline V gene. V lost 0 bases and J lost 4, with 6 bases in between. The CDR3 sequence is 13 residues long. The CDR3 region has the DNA TGTGCCAGCAGCTTAGCAGGGGGCTATGGCTACACCTTC. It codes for CASSLAGGYGYTF.